This T cell receptor beta chain derives from a study of Ad26.COV2.S vaccination and SARS-CoV-2 variants. Regarding the study as a whole: Post-vaccination breadth of spike-specific CD8+ and CD4+ T cell responses was reportedly substantial. Placebo recipients showed lower spike-specific TCR breadth than vaccinees. Total T cell responses were possibly underestimated by TCR breadth and depth analyses.

A word on this clone: Its antigen is undetermined.

TCRdb keeps only in-frame clones here, not all; method: immunoSEQ multiplex PCR. There are over 85,000 clones in the sample; around 81% occur only once, and approximately 15% lies in the top ten. This specimen was peripheral blood, taken after recovery from COVID-19. The source of this sequence is a human donor who had recovered from COVID-19.

CDR3 loop: CASSVGDRGQNEQFF. The CDR3 nucleotides read TGTGCCAGCAGCGTAGGGGACAGGGGGCAGAATGAGCAGTTCTTC. This chain uses TRBV9 with TRBJ2-1; 12 nucleotides match TRBD1. Germline CDR1 is SGDLS and CDR2 is YYNGEE. This CDR3 is built from 15 residues. V lost 0 bases and J lost 7; bases outside the gene matches: 2. Full variable domain (rest looked up from reference TRBV9 and TRBJ2-1): DSGVTQTPKHLITATGQRVTLRCSPRSGDLSVYWYQQSLDQGLQFLIQYYNGEERAKGNILERFSAQQFPDLHSELNLSSLELGDSALYFCASSVGDRGQNEQFFGPGTRLTVL.